The 14 T cell receptor beta chains in this list originate from one sample, sequenced in a study of OX40 agonist ivuxolimab in advanced cancers. Assay: immunoSEQ multiplex PCR; the TCRdb copy retains only in-frame clones and omits some. The sample holds around 80,000 clones, about 92% seen once. The specimen was CD4+ or CD8+ T cells sorted from blood, collected in a trial of the OX40 agonist ivuxolimab. Receptors originate from an adult with an advanced solid tumor such as melanoma, head and neck, liver or kidney cancer.

V is TRBV5-4 and J is TRBJ1-2; 8 nucleotides align to TRBD1. V lost 0 bases, J lost 8 bases, and 3 bases stayed unmatched. From germline, CDR1 is SGHNT and CDR2 YYREEE (reference sequence). The CDR3 runs to 13 residues. The CDR3, as DNA: TGTGCCAGCAGCTTGGGCAGGGGGCAAGGCTACACCTTC. As protein: CASSLGRGQGYTF.

This chain connects TRBV11-3 to TRBJ2-5, with 8 bases aligning to TRBD2. CDR3 size: 15 residues. CDR1 and CDR2 (germline): SGHNT, YENEEA. The V and J ends lost 5 bases and 2 bases, in that order; junction bases with no gene match: 7. The CDR3 sequence is CASSPGGAQQETQYF. DNA for the CDR3: TGTGCCAGCAGCCCCGGGGGGGCCCAACAAGAGACCCAGTACTTC.

The DNA of the CDR3 is TGCGCCAGCAGCCGGGGACTAGCGTTTGGTGAGCAGTACTTC. This sequence encodes CASSRGLAFGEQYF. V and J are TRBV4-1 and TRBJ2-7; 10 bases are shared with TRBD2. This CDR3 contains 14 residues. The germline V gene encodes CDR1 MGHRA and CDR2 YSYEKL. After removal of 4 bases from V and 7 bases from J, the junction contained 7 bases not matched to a gene.

CDR3 amino acids: CASSEALSSYNEQFF. The CDR3 region has the DNA TGTGCCAGCAGTGAAGCGTTGTCCAGCTACAATGAGCAGTTCTTC. The chain recombines TRBV6-1 with TRBJ2-1; the D is unclear. This CDR3 is built from 15 residues. CDR1 and CDR2 (germline): MNHNS, SASEGT. Trimming cost V 0 bases and J 3 bases, with 9 bases left between them.

The chain has TRBV7-8 and TRBJ1-5; D gene uncertain. The V end lost 7 bases, the J end lost 6 bases, and 13 bases lay between the germline ends. Germline-derived CDR1 and CDR2 are SGHVS and FQNEAQ. The CDR3 loop spans 13 amino acids. Here the CDR3 DNA reads TGTGCCAGCACCCTAGCCCCGAGTCAGCCCCAGCATTTT. It specifies CASTLAPSQPQHF.

The gene calls are TRBV30 and TRBJ2-7, with D perhaps TRBD1 (6 bases). V lost 1 base and J lost 2, with 12 bases in between. From germline, CDR1 is GTSNPN and CDR2 SVGIG (reference sequence). There are 14 residues in the CDR3. The CDR3 reads CAWSAGRTAYEQYF. CDR3 DNA sequence: TGTGCCTGGAGTGCCGGACGGACAGCCTACGAGCAGTACTTC.

The chain links TRBV27 to TRBJ1-6; possible D gene TRBD1, 6 bases. The germline V gene encodes CDR1 MNHEY and CDR2 SMNVEV (reference sequence). Trimming left V 2 bases short and J 9 bases short, with 14 bases between. CDR3 length: 15 amino acids. CDR3 loop: CASSLATEGGSPLHF. DNA of the CDR3: TGTGCCAGCAGTTTAGCTACCGAAGGGGGTTCACCCCTCCACTTT.

V usage is TRBV21-1 and J usage is TRBJ2-1; TRBD1 is the table's D call, not checked against the DNA. TRBV21-1 is recorded as a pseudogene. The CDR3 runs to 24 residues. The CDR3: CASSNGGRKQGFVIWGSSYNEQFF. The CDR3 DNA reads TGTGCCAGCAGCAATGGGGGGAGGAAACAGGGGTTCGTTATTTGGGGAAGCTCCTACAATGAGCAGTTCTTC.

The rearrangement uses TRBV9 and TRBJ1-1, with no clear D. The CDR3 is 15 residues long. V was shortened by 3 bases and J by 4 bases, with 16 bases between the two germline ends. Germline loops: CDR1 SGDLS, CDR2 YYNGEE. CDR3 sequence: CASSGGVKAVTEAFF. The CDR3 DNA is TGTGCCAGCAGCGGTGGGGTAAAGGCAGTCACTGAAGCTTTCTTT.

CDR3 DNA: TGTGCCACTGCTTCAGGGGGCCTGATATATTTT. Protein sequence: CATASGGLIYF. This chain uses TRBV11-2 with TRBJ1-3; 8 bases map to TRBD1. CDR1 is SGHAT and CDR2 is FQNNGV in the germline V gene. The J segment lost 13 bases and the V segment lost 10 bases, leaving 9 bases of the junction unmatched. The CDR3 runs to 11 residues. Filled out from reference TRBV11-2 and TRBJ1-3, the complete variable domain reads EAGVAQSPRYKIIEKRQSVAFWCNPISGHATLYWYQQILGQGPKLLIQFQNNGVVDDSQLPKDRFSAERLKGVDSTLKIQPAKLEDSAVYLCATASGGLIYFGEGSWLTVV.

This chain joins TRBV6-1 and TRBJ2-6; D uncertain. The germline CDR1 and CDR2 sequences are MNHNS and SASEGT. V was clipped by 5 bases and J by 2 bases, with 4 bases between them. The length of the CDR3 is 13 residues. The CDR3 DNA reads TGTGCCAGCAGTACCACTGGGGCCAACGTCCTGACTTTC. Its protein product is CASSTTGANVLTF.

V usage is TRBV14 and J usage is TRBJ2-7, with unresolved D. This CDR3 is 14 amino acids long. Per germline, CDR1 SGHDN and CDR2 FVKESK. The V end lost 1 base, the J end lost 2 bases, and 9 bases lay between the germline ends. CDR3 DNA: TGTGCCAGCAGCCAAGTCCGGGTCCCCTACGAGCAGTACTTC. Translating it yields CASSQVRVPYEQYF.

The chain employs TRBV5-1 and TRBJ2-7, with 8 bases fitting TRBD2. The V gene end was trimmed by 2 bases and the J gene end by 4 bases; junction bases not matched to a gene: 8. Germline V gives CDR1 SGHRS, CDR2 YFSETQ. This CDR3 has 15 amino acids. CDR3 amino acids: CASSFGLAGFYEQYF. In nucleotides, the CDR3 is TGCGCCAGCAGCTTTGGGCTAGCGGGTTTTTACGAGCAGTACTTC. The complete variable domain, with remaining parts taken from reference TRBV5-1 and TRBJ2-7, reads KAGVTQTPRYLIKTRGQQVTLSCSPISGHRSVSWYQQTPGQGLQFLFEYFSETQRNKGNFPGRFSGRQFSNSRSEMNVSTLELGDSALYLCASSFGLAGFYEQYFGPGTRLTVT.

V is TRBV11-2 and J is TRBJ2-1; 7 bases agree with TRBD1. Germline V gene data show CDR1 as SGHAT and CDR2 as FQNNGV. V was clipped by 4 bases and J by 4 bases; unmatched bases: 4. This CDR3 has 14 residues. CDR3 coding DNA: TGTGCCAGCAGCTGGATGACAGGGTACAATGAGCAGTTCTTC. Translated: CASSWMTGYNEQFF.